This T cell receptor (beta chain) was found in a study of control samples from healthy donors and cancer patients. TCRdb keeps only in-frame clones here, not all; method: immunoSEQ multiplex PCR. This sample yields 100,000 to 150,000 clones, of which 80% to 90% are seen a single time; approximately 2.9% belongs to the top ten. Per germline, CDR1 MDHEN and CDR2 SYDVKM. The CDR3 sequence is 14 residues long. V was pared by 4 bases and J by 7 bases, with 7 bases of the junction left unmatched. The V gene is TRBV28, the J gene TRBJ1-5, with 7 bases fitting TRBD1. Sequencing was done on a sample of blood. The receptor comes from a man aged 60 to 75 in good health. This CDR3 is CASSYRQGWQPQHF. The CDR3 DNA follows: TGTGCCAGCAGTTACCGACAGGGTTGGCAGCCCCAGCATTTT. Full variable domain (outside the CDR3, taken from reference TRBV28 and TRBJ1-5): DVKVTQSSRYLVKRTGEKVFLECVQDMDHENMFWYRQDPGLGLRLIYFSYDVKMKEKGDIPEGYSVSREKKERFSLILESASTNQTSMYLCASSYRQGWQPQHFGDGTRLSIL.